This T cell receptor (beta chain) was identified in a study of blood T cell repertoires in COVID-19 (TCRdb year 2020). Study-wide context: Samples from collaborators originated in the United States, Italy and Spain and spanned both the acute and convalescent phases of COVID-19. The material from the prospective study consisted of cDNA or gDNA derived from T cells, B-cell-depleted T cells, or PBMCs. The dataset comprised deeply sampled blood TCRbeta repertoires from subjects exposed to, actively infected with, or recovered from COVID-19. The repertoires were released in a freely available public database meant as a resource for research on the immune response to SARS-CoV-2. Samples were obtained from the ongoing ImmuneRACE study (first 160 participants) and from approximately 1,200 subjects provided by 6 global collaborators. The sample metadata nearly always contained a de-identified subject ID, COVID-19 status, age in years and sex. Where available, HLA class I and class II types were taken from metadata supplied by the sample provider and were not determined by assay-based typing. Paper-wide results and their limitations: The amount of clinical and demographic metadata varied by source and participant and was provided uncurated.

Comment on this clone: The antigen it binds to is not known. Base qualities are missing; no much larger clone stands one base away.

At one collaborating source in Seattle, patients were enrolled during active infection and were followed longitudinally through the course of disease. The collaborating institutions used their own protocols to collect whole blood in K2EDTA tubes. Collaborator samples were shipped for TCRbeta analysis as frozen whole blood, isolated PBMCs, or DNA extracted from either sample type. The immunoSEQ Assay, a bias-controlled multiplex PCR, was used to amplify TCRbeta CDR3 regions from genomic DNA. The authors' analysis ran thus. The number of nucleated cells in each sample was estimated by amplification of reference gene primers within the assay. Sequence reads were collapsed and filtered to measure the absolute abundance of every unique TCRbeta CDR3 rearrangement. Productive Simpson clonality was computed per sample as the square root of Simpson's diversity index over productive rearrangements. TCRdb mirrors the immuneACCESS table, restricted to in-frame sequences. Some clones are absent from its copies; in checked studies, under half trace to an unresolved V gene, and the reason for the others is unknown. Clone size and the V and J calls come from that table; the DNA yielded D and trimming. This sample has 70,000 to 100,000 clones in its table, and roughly 90% of those were observed once. The leading ten clones occupy roughly 2.5% of the sample.

The receptor was isolated from a middle-aged man with COVID-19, enrolled during active disease. Material: peripheral blood.

The CDR3 protein sequence reads: CASSQNQMNTEAFF. The DNA is as follows: TGTGCCAGCAGCCAAAATCAGATGAACACTGAAGCTTTCTTT. Recombination connected TRBV3-1 (or the pseudogene TRBV3-2) to TRBJ1-1, with the D gene not confidently named. In the germline V gene (reference sequence), CDR1 corresponds to LGHDT and CDR2 to YNNKEL. The CDR3 holds 14 amino acids from the cysteine to the phenylalanine. Only the CDR3 region is kept as DNA, spanning 42 bases read in frame from base 1. The trim is 2 bases for V and 0 bases for J, with a gap of 7 bases between the germline ends.